Here is one TCR beta chain with its context. The sample belongs to a study of blood T cell repertoires in COVID-19. Assay: immunoSEQ multiplex PCR; the TCRdb copy retains only in-frame clones and omits some. Of 250,000 to 300,000 clones listed, about 80% are singletons. The clonotype was recovered from a woman at least 80 years old with acute or convalescent COVID-19. The sample consisted of peripheral blood.

CDR3 residues: CASSQAEYRDQTQYF. CDR3 DNA sequence: TGTGCCAGCAGCCAAGCAGAGTACAGGGACCAGACCCAGTACTTC. The chain recombines TRBV3-1 (or the pseudogene TRBV3-2) with TRBJ2-5; the D gene is possibly TRBD1 (6 bases). Germline CDR1 LGHDT, CDR2 YNNKEL (reference sequence). Trimming took 1 base from V and 6 from J, leaving 15 bases between them. This CDR3 has 15 residues.